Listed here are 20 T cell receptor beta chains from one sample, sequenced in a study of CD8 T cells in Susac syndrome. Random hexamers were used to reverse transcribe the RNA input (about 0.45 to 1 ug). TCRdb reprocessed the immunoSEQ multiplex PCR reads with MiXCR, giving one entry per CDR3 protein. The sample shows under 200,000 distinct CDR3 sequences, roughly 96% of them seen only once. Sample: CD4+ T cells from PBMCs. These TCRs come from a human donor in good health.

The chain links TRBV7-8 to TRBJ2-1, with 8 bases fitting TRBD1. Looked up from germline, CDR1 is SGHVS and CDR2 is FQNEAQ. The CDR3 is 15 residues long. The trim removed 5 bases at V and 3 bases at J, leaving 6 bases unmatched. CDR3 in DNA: TGTGCCAGCAGCCGTCCCGGGACAGGCTACAATGAGCAGTTCTTC. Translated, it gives CASSRPGTGYNEQFF.

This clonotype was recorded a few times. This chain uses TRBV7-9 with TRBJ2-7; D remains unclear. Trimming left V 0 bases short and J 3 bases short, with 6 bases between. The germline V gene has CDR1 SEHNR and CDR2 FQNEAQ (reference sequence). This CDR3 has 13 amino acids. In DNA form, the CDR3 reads TGTGCCAGCAGCTTAGCGGGCAGCTACGAGCAGTACGTC. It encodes CASSLAGSYEQYV.

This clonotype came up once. CDR3: CAWSGGYEQYV. The CDR3 region has the DNA TGTGCCTGGAGCGGAGGCTACGAGCAGTACGTC. J is TRBJ2-7 and V is TRBV30; a possible D gene is TRBD2 (5 bases). CDR1 and CDR2 from the germline V gene are GTSNPN and SVGIG (reference sequence). V was trimmed by 3 bases and J by 3 bases, leaving 6 bases between them. The CDR3 has 11 residues.

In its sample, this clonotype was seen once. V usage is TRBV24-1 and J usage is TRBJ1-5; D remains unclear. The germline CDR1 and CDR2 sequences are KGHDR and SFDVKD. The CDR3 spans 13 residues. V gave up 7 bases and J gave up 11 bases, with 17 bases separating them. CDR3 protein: CATRRAASPAQHF. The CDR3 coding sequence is TGTGCCACCAGACGGGCAGCCAGTCCGGCCCAGCATTTT.

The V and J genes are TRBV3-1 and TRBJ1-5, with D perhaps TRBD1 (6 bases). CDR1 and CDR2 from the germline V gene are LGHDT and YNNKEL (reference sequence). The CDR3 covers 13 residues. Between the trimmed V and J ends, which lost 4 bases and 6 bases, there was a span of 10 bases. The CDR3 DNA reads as TGTGCCAGCAGCCGACTCAGGGGTCAGCCCCAGCATTTT. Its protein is CASSRLRGQPQHF.

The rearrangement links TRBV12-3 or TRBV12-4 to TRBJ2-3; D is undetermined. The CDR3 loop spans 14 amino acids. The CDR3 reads CVTTDDPSTDTQYF. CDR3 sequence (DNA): TGTGTTACGACGGACGACCCTAGCACAGATACGCAGTATTTT.

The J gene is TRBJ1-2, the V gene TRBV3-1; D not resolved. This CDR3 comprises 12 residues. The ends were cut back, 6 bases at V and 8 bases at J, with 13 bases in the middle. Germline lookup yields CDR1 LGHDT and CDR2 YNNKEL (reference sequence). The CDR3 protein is CASSRAGRGYTF. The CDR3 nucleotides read TGTGCCAGCAGTCGTGCCGGCCGGGGCTACACCTTC. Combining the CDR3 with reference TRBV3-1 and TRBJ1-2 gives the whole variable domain DTAVSQTPKYLVTQMGNDKSIKCEQNLGHDTMYWYKQDSKKFLKIMFSYNNKELIINETVPNRFSPKSPDKAHLNLHINSLELGDSAVYFCASSRAGRGYTFGSGTRLTVV.

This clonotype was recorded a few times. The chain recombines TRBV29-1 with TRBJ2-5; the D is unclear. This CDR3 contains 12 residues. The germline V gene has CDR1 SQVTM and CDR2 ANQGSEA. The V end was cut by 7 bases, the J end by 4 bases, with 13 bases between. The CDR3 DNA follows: TGCAGCGCCGGCCCCCTTGGAGAGACCCAGTACTTC. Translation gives CSAGPLGETQYF.

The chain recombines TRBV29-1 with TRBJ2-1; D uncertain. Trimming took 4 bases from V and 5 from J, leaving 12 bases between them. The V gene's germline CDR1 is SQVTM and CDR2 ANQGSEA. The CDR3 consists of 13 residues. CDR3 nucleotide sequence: TGCAGCGTTGGCTCACTTCCAGACAATGAGCAGTTCTTC. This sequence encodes CSVGSLPDNEQFF.

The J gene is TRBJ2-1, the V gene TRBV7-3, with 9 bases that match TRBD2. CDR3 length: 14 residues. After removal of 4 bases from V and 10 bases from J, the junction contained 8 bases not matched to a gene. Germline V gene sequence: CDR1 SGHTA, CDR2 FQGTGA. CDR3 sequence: CASSSSSAGGEQFF. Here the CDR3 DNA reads TGTGCCAGCAGCTCCTCGTCTGCGGGAGGGGAGCAGTTCTTC.

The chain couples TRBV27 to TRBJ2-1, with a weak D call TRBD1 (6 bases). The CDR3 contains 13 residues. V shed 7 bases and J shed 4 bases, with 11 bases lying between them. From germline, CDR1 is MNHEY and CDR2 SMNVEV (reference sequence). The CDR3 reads CASKGVTYNEQFF. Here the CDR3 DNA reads TGTGCCAGCAAGGGGGTTACTTACAATGAGCAGTTCTTC.

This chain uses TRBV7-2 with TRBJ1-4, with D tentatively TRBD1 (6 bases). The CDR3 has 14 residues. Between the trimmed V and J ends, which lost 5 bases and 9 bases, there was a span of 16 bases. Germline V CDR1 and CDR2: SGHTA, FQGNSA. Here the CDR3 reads CASSAGQALQKLFF. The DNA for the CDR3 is TGTGCCAGCAGCGCGGGACAAGCCCTTCAAAAACTGTTTTTT.

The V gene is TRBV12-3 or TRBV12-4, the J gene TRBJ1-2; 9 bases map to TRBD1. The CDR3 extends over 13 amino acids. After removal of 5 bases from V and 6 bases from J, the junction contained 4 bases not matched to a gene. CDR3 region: CASSQGQGNGYTF. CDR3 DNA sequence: TGTGCCAGCAGTCAAGGACAGGGGAATGGCTACACCTTC.

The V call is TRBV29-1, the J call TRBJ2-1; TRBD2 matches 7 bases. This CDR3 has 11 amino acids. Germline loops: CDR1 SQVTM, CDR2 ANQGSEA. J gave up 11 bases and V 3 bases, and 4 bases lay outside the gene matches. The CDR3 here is CSVDPGGQQFF. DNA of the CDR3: TGCAGCGTTGACCCGGGGGGTCAGCAGTTCTTC.

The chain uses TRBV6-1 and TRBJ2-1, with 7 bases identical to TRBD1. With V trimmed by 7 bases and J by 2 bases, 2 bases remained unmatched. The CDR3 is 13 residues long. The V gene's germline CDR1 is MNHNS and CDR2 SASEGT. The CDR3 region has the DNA TGTGCCAGCATACAGGGGACCTACAATGAGCAGTTCTTC. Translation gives CASIQGTYNEQFF.

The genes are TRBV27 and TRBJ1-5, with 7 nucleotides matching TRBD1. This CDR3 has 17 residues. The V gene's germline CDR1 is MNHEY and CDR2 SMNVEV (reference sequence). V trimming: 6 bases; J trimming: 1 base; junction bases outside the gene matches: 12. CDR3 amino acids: CASSRSQGIGSNQPQHF. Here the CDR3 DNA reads TGTGCCAGCAGCCGCTCACAGGGGATAGGGAGCAATCAGCCCCAGCATTTT.

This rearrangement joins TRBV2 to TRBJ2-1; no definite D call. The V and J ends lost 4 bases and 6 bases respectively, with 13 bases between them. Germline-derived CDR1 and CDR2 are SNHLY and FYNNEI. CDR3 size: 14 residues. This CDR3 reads CASSVETSGNEQFF. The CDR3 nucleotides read TGTGCCAGCAGTGTGGAGACATCAGGCAATGAGCAGTTCTTC.

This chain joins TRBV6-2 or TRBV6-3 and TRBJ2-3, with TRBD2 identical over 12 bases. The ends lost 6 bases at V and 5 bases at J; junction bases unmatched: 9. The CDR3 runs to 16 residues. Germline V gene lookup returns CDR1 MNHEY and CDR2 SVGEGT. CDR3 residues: CASSYTGLAGIDTQYF. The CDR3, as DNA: TGTGCCAGCAGCTATACTGGACTAGCGGGAATAGATACGCAGTATTTT.

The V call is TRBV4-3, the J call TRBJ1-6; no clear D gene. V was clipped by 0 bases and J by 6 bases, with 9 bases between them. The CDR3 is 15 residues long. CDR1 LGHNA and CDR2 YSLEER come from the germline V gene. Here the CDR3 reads CASSQDSGLNSPLHF. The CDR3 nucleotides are TGCGCCAGCAGCCAAGATTCGGGCCTTAATTCACCCCTCCACTTT.

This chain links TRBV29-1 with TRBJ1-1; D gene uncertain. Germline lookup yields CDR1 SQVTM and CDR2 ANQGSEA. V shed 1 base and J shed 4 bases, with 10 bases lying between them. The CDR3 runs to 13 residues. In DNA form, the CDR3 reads TGCAGCGTTGAAGTTGGCAGCCCCACTGAAGCTTTCTTT. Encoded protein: CSVEVGSPTEAFF.